Sequencing of this T cell receptor (beta chain) was carried out in a study of shared clonotypes between healthy human individuals (TCRdb year 2020). Some background on the complete study: The cohort included a few men and a couple of women between 18 and 49 years of age. For each donor, CD4 naive and CD4 memory were each run on three plates, CD8 naive on two plates, and CD8 memory on one plate. Blood TCR repertoires of roughly five healthy adults were deeply sequenced to estimate repertoire size and the extent of clonotype sharing between individuals. To increase sequencing depth and limit assay-specific biases, different laboratories used diverse techniques to prepare libraries and sequence TCR repertoires. Each donor's leukapheresis produced roughly between roughly 0.9 and 8.9 billion PBMCs. The study at large found these results: Estimated clonotype richness was generally larger for naive than for memory subsets. Pairwise subsampling indicated that sequencing depth was expected to affect the degree of clonotype sharing among donors. Higher generation probabilities were observed for clonotypes shared by all four sorted-subset donors than for non-shared clonotypes. Rarefaction of sorted-subset datasets indicated incomplete sequencing despite the large sequencing depth. Sampling was restricted to blood, and TCR repertoires in tissues likely differ from the TCR repertoires found in blood. The genetic and exposure-history diversity represented was limited by the small number of donors. Approximately 4.8% of naive CD4, roughly 3.6% of naive CD8, approximately 2% of memory CD4, and 0.4% of memory CD8 clonotypes were shared across several donors.

Using the deep immunoSEQ assay, TCR CDR3 regions were amplified from genomic DNA by multiplex PCR. Genomic DNA extracted from each cell subset was distributed evenly over all wells of several immunoSEQ 96-well plates, and each plate served as one replicate. For sorted subsets, each replicate PCR was loaded with about 200 ng genomic DNA, equivalent to 25,000 to 30,000 T cell genomes. The purified libraries were quantified using a Qubit 3.0 fluorometer, sized with a Bioanalyzer 2100, and then quantified again using the KAPA Library Quantification kit. Every immunoSEQ 96-well plate was sequenced on a separate single-read 150-cycle Illumina NextSeq 550 flow cell. The original methods were these. The immunoSEQ output contained only junctional sequences without quality scores, so filtering could not match that applied to full-length reads. To assign V/J genes and CDR3, sequences were annotated using PyIR, a Python wrapper for IgBLAST v1.9, with IMGT germline references. Reads with weak V/J assignments (E-value above 1e-6), missing CDR3, stop codons, out-of-frame junctions, or ambiguous translated residues were removed. A V3J clonotype was defined by an identical inferred V gene, J gene, and CDR3 amino acid sequence. To compute the percentage overlap between repertoires, the number of shared unique clonotypes was divided by the size of the smaller repertoire. Richness of each repertoire was evaluated using RTK rarefaction, the Chao1 estimator, and Recon v2.1 estimates of unobserved clonotypes. OLGA was used to compute generation probabilities for all TCRbeta clonotypes that the gDNA method yielded from a few donors. In TCRdb, the immuneACCESS table is reduced to in-frame sequences with V and J assigned. These tables do not hold every clone; where another copy was compared, an unresolved V gene accounts for under half, and the others remain unexplained. That table supplies the V and J calls and clone size; D and trimming were determined from the DNA. The sample yields millions of clones; roughly 93% were counted once. The leading ten clones occupy under 0.45% of the sample.

The CDR3 contains 14 residues, cysteine and phenylalanine counted. CDR3 DNA is the only sequence kept; it has 42 bases, read in frame from the first base. V was cut back by 5 bases and J by 1 base, leaving a gap of 11 bases between them. CDR1 and CDR2, looked up from the germline V gene (reference sequence), are GTSNPN and SVGIG. Healthy HIV-negative adults with no recently reported acute infections or vaccinations were included as donors. Only Caucasian adults living in Nashville, Tennessee, USA were represented among the donors. CD4+ T cells were enriched by magnetic negative selection; naive cells were then positively selected on CD45RA, and the negative fraction formed the memory subset. After blood collection by leukapheresis, PBMCs were isolated using Ficoll-Histopaque density gradient centrifugation and then cryopreserved in the vapor phase of liquid nitrogen. Analytical flow cytometry was used to check the purity and quantity of every magnetically sorted T cell population. From each sorted fraction, genomic DNA was isolated and quantified by UV absorbance on a Nanodrop 2000c.

About this clone itself: This receptor's antigen is unknown. Base quality data are lacking; no much larger clone is found one base away.

The receptor's source is a man aged 18 to 35 in good health. Some clones in this sample may be carry-over from other donors' samples. Sequencing input: naive CD4+ T cells from PBMCs. The sample's cell subset or site label, in plain terms: CD45RA+ positively selected. Recombination joined TRBV30 with TRBJ2-2, with the D segment identity uncertain. The CDR3 sequence is CAWSGVGNTGELFF. The sequenced DNA: TGTGCCTGGTCTGGGGTTGGGAACACCGGGGAGCTGTTTTTT.